These 10 T cell receptor beta chains were sequenced from one sample in a study of blood T cells in healthy people across ages. The authors ran a second PCR of 7 to 11 cycles using a sample-barcoded 5' primer and a J-beta primer mix. TCRdb analysed the 5' RACE reads with MiXCR anew, one entry per CDR3 protein. The table includes 1.5 million to 2 million distinct CDR3 sequences, roughly 49% detected once. Sequenced input: blood. Receptors were obtained from a woman in her thirties or forties in good health.

The chain carries TRBV7-2 and TRBJ2-1, with D perhaps given as TRBD1 or TRBD2 (7 bases each). With the DNA end fitting TRBJ2-7 better, the J assignment may be wrong. The length of the CDR3 is 16 residues. From germline, CDR1 is SGHTA and CDR2 FQGNSA. The CDR3 loop reads CASSLTTGAGDYEQYF. The CDR3 DNA reads as TGTGCCAGCAGCTTAACCACAGGGGCGGGGGATTACGAGCAGTACTTC.

The chain uses TRBV20-1 and TRBJ2-5; D uncertain. The CDR3 runs to 16 residues. The V end was cut by 0 bases, the J end by 1 base, with 15 bases between. The germline V gene has CDR1 DFQATT and CDR2 SNEGSKA (reference sequence). The CDR3 sequence: CSARDLVLNIQETQYF. CDR3 DNA sequence: TGCAGTGCTAGAGATCTAGTACTGAACATCCAAGAGACCCAGTACTTC.

The chain links TRBV28 to TRBJ2-1; 8 bases map to TRBD2. The DNA end is a closer match to TRBJ2-7, so the J assignment may be wrong. The CDR3 is 16 residues long. Germline-derived CDR1 and CDR2 are MDHEN and SYDVKM. Written as DNA, the CDR3 is TGTGCCAGCAGTTTATCGGTAGCGGGATCCTACAATGAGCAGTACTTC. Protein sequence: CASSLSVAGSYNEQYF.

This clonotype was detected only a few times. The CDR3 region is CASSATTGYNEQFF. CDR3 DNA: TGTGCCAGCAGCGCTACAACAGGTTACAATGAGCAGTTCTTC. This chain uses TRBV9 with TRBJ2-1; TRBD1 might be the D (5 bases). The CDR3 runs to 14 residues. Trimming cost V 3 bases and J 4 bases, with 11 bases left between them. In germline, CDR1 is SGDLS, CDR2 YYNGEE. Variable domain in full (rest from reference TRBV9 and TRBJ2-1): DSGVTQTPKHLITATGQRVTLRCSPRSGDLSVYWYQQSLDQGLQFLIQYYNGEERAKGNILERFSAQQFPDLHSELNLSSLELGDSALYFCASSATTGYNEQFFGPGTRLTVL.

The J gene is TRBJ2-5, the V gene TRBV6-2 or TRBV6-3; the match to TRBD2 covers 14 bases. The V and J ends lost 0 bases and 3 bases, in that order; junction bases with no gene match: 15. Germline loops: CDR1 MNHEY, CDR2 SVGEGT. The CDR3 length is 21 residues. CDR3 bases: TGTGCCAGCAGTTACTCGAGCGCATCCGAGGGACTAGCGGGGGCAAAAGAGACCCAGTACTTC. Translating it yields CASSYSSASEGLAGAKETQYF.

Only a few counts were recorded for this clonotype. This chain connects TRBV6-6 to TRBJ2-5; possible D gene TRBD1, 6 bases. The CDR3 totals 16 residues. Germline loops: CDR1 MNHNY, CDR2 SVGAGI (reference sequence). The V end was cut by 2 bases, the J end by 1 base, with 14 bases between. CDR3 protein: CASSYGSGVIQETQYF. The CDR3 DNA reads TGTGCCAGCAGTTACGGGTCAGGGGTTATCCAAGAGACCCAGTACTTC.

This clonotype was counted a few times. The J gene is TRBJ1-2, the V gene TRBV29-1; TRBD1 agrees at 9 bases. CDR1 is SQVTM and CDR2 is ANQGSEA in the germline V gene. The CDR3 runs 14 residues. V trimming: 4 bases; J trimming: 5 bases; junction bases outside the gene matches: 8. CDR3 amino acids: CSVVLPDRGYGYTF. The CDR3 DNA follows: TGCAGCGTTGTATTACCGGACAGGGGATATGGCTACACCTTC.

This clonotype was observed a few times. This chain joins TRBV11-2 and TRBJ2-5; 7 nucleotides line up with TRBD2. Losses at the gene ends were 5 bases for V and 3 bases for J; bases not matched to a gene: 12. The CDR3 contains 16 residues. CDR1 SGHAT and CDR2 FQNNGV come from the germline V gene. The CDR3 DNA reads as TGTGCCAGCAGCGTTTACGGAAGACTAGCAGAAGAGACCCAGTACTTC. Translation gives CASSVYGRLAEETQYF.

The gene calls are TRBV7-2 and TRBJ2-7; D possibly matches TRBD1 or TRBD2 (5 bases each). The CDR3 covers 14 residues. In germline, CDR1 is SGHTA, CDR2 FQGNSA. Trimming left V 5 bases short and J 3 bases short, with 14 bases between. CDR3 protein: CASSVGPQRYEQYF. CDR3 DNA: TGTGCCAGCAGCGTGGGACCACAACGCTACGAGCAGTACTTC.

This clonotype has more than one count but fewer than ten. This chain connects TRBV27 to TRBJ1-1; a possible D gene is TRBD1 (5 bases). The V and J ends lost 3 bases and 1 base respectively, with 12 bases between them. In germline, CDR1 is MNHEY, CDR2 SMNVEV (reference sequence). The CDR3 runs 15 residues. CDR3 sequence: CASSFLGRRNTEAFF. In nucleotides, the CDR3 is TGTGCCAGCAGTTTTCTGGGACGGAGGAACACTGAAGCTTTCTTT.